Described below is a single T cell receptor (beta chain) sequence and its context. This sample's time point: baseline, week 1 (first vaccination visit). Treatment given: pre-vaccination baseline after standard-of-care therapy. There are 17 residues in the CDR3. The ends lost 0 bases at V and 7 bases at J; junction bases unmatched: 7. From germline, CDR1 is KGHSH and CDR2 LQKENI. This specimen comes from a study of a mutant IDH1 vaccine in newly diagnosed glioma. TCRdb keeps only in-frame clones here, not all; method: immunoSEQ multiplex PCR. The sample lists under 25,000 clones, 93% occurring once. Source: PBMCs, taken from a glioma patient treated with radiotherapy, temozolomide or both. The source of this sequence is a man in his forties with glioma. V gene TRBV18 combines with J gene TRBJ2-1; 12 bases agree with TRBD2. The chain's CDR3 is CASSPPPSGGAGNEQFF. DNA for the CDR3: TGTGCCAGCTCACCACCCCCTAGCGGGGGGGCGGGGAATGAGCAGTTCTTC.